This T cell receptor beta chain was documented in a study of blood T cell repertoires in COVID-19 (dated by TCRdb to 2020 to 2021). Background for the entire study: The collaborator samples originated in the United States, Italy and Spain and spanned the acute and convalescent phases of COVID-19. Where available, HLA class I and class II types were obtained from metadata supplied by the sample provider rather than from assay-based typing. The samples were drawn from two sources: the first 160 participants of the ongoing ImmuneRACE study, and 1,200 or so subjects contributed by 6 global collaborators. The material from the prospective study consisted of cDNA or gDNA derived from T cells, B-cell-depleted T cells, or PBMCs. Sample metadata almost always included a de-identified subject ID, COVID-19 status, age in years and sex. The dataset comprised deeply sampled blood TCRbeta repertoires from subjects exposed to, actively infected with, or recovered from COVID-19. The repertoires were released in a freely available public database intended as a resource for research on the immune response to SARS-CoV-2.

The investigation overall reported the following: How much clinical and demographic metadata was included differed by source and by participant, and the metadata was provided uncurated.

One collaborating source in Seattle enrolled patients while the patients were actively infected and followed the patients over time throughout the course of disease. The collaborating institutions used their own protocols to collect whole blood in K2EDTA tubes. For TCRbeta analysis, collaborators shipped samples in one of three forms: frozen whole blood, isolated PBMCs, or DNA extracted from either of those sample types. CDR1 SNHLY and CDR2 FYNNEI were looked up in the germline V gene. V is shortened by 2 bases, J by 0 bases, and the region joining them spans 8 bases. Its CDR3 holds 15 amino acids, cysteine through phenylalanine. The only DNA kept is the CDR3, 45 bases in frame from the first base. The immunoSEQ Assay, a bias-controlled multiplex PCR, was used to amplify TCRbeta CDR3 regions from genomic DNA. Per the authors' processing: Within the assay, amplification of reference gene primers was used to estimate how many nucleated cells each sample contained. Sequence reads were collapsed and filtered to measure the absolute abundance of every unique TCRbeta CDR3 rearrangement. Productive Simpson clonality was computed per sample as the square root of Simpson's diversity index over productive rearrangements. What TCRdb holds here is the immuneACCESS table cut down to in-frame rearrangements. Part of the clones is not present; checked against another copy, under half of the missing clones reflect an unresolved V gene, and the others are unexplained. Clonal size and the V and J genes are those of that table, whereas D and trimming came from the DNA. For this sample the table gives nearly 300,000 clones, of which about 81% were detected only once. More than 1.2% of the sample lies in the top ten.

As concerns this clone: Its binding antigen is unknown. No clone much larger than this one lies a single base away; base qualities are absent.

This sequence was found in a human donor with COVID-19, enrolled during active disease. The donor label of this sample is uncertain. Recombination linked TRBV2 to TRBJ1-5; D gene: possibly TRBD1, on 5 matching bases. Sequencing used peripheral blood. DNA sequence: TGTGCCAGCAGTGAATCAGGGTATAGCAATCAGCCCCAGCATTTT. It encodes CASSESGYSNQPQHF.